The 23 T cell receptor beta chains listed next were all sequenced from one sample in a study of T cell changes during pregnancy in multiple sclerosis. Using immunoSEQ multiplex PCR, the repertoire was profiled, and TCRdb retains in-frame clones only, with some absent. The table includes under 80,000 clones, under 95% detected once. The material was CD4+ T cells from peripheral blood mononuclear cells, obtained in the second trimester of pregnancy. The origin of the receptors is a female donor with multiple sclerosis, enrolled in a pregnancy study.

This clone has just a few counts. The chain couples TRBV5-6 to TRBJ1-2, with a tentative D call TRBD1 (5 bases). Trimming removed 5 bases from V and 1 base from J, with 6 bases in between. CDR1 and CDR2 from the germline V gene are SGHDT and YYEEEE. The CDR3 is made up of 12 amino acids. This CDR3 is CASRDNNYGYTF. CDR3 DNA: TGTGCCAGCAGGGACAATAACTATGGCTACACCTTC.

CDR3 loop: CAIGTGLNTEAFF. DNA for the CDR3: TGTGCCATCGGGACAGGTCTGAACACTGAAGCTTTCTTT. The chain couples TRBV28 to TRBJ1-1, with 8 bases matching TRBD1. V shed 10 bases, J shed 0 bases, and the junction held 4 bases outside the gene matches. The CDR3 contains 13 residues. Germline lookup yields CDR1 MDHEN and CDR2 SYDVKM.

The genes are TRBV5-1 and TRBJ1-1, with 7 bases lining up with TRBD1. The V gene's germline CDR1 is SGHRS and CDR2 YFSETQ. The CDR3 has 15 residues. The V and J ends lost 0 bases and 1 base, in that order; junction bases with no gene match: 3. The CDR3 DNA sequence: TGCGCCAGCAGCTTGGGACAGGGTGGGAACACTGAAGCTTTCTTT. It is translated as CASSLGQGGNTEAFF.

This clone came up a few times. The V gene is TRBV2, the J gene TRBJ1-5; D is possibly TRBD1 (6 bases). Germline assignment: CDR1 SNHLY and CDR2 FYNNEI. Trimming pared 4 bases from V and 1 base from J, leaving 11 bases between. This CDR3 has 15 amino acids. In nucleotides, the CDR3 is TGTGCCAGCAGTGCGAGGGGACAAAGCAATCAGCCCCAGCATTTT. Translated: CASSARGQSNQPQHF.

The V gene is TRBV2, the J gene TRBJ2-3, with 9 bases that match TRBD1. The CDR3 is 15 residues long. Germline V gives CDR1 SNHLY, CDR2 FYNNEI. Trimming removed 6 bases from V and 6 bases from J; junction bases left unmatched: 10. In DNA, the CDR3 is TGTGCCAGCAGGCCTAAGACAGGGGGATCTGATACGCAGTATTTT. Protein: CASRPKTGGSDTQYF. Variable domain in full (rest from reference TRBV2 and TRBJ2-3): EPEVTQTPSHQVTQMGQEVILRCVPISNHLYFYWYRQILGQKVEFLVSFYNNEISEKSEIFDDQFSVERPDGSNFTLKIRSTKLEDSAMYFCASRPKTGGSDTQYFGPGTRLTVL.

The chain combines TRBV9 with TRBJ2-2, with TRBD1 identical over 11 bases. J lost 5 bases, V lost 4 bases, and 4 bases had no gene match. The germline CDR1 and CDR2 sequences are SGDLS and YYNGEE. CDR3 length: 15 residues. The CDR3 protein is CASSSGTGGTGELFF. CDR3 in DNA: TGTGCCAGCAGCTCCGGGACAGGGGGTACCGGGGAGCTGTTTTTT.

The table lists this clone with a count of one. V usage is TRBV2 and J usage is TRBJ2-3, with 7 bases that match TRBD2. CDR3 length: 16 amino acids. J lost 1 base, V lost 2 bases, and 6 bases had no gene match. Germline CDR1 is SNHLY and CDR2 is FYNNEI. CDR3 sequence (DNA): TGTGCCAGCAGTGAAACGGCGGGGAGGGGCACAGATACGCAGTATTTT. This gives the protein CASSETAGRGTDTQYF.

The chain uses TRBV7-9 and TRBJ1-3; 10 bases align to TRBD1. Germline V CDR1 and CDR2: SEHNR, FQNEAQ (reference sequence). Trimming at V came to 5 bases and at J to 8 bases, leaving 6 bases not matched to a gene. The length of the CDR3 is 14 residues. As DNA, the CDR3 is TGTGCCAGCAGCCCTGGACAGGGGGATTACACCATATATTTT. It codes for CASSPGQGDYTIYF.

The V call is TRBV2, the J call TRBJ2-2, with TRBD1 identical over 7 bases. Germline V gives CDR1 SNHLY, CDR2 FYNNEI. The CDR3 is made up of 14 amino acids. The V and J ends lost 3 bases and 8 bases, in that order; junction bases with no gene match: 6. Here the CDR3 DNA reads TGTGCCAGCAGTGAGTCCAGGGGGATGGGGGAGCTGTTTTTT. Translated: CASSESRGMGELFF.

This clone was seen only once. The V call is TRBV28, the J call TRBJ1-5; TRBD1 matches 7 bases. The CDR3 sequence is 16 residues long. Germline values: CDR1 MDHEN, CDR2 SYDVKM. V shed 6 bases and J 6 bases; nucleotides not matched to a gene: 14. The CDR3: CASSRGVGTVAQPQHF. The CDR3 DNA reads TGTGCCAGCAGCCGCGGGGTAGGGACAGTGGCTCAGCCCCAGCATTTT.

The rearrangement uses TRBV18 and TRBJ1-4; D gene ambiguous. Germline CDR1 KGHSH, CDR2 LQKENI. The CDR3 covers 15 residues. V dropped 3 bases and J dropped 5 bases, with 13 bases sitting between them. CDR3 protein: CASSPLSGSNEKLFF. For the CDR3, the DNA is TGTGCCAGCTCACCCCTTTCGGGTAGCAATGAAAAACTGTTTTTT. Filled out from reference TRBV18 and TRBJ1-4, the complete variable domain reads NAGVMQNPRHLVRRRGQEARLRCSPMKGHSHVYWYRQLPEEGLKFMVYLQKENIIDESGMPKERFSAEFPKEGPSILRIQQVVRGDSAAYFCASSPLSGSNEKLFFGSGTQLSVL.

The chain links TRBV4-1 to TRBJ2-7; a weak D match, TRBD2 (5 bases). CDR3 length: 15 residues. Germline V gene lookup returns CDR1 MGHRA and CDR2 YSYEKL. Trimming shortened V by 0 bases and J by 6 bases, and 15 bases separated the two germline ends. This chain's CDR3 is CASSQENSAVVEQYF. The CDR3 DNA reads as TGCGCCAGCAGCCAAGAGAATTCAGCGGTAGTCGAGCAGTACTTC.

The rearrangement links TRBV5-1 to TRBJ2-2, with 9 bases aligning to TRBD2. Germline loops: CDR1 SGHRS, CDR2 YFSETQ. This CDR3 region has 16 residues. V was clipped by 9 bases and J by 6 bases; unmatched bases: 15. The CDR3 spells CANNRTGTSKAGELFF. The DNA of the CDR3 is TGCGCCAACAACCGTACCGGGACTAGCAAAGCCGGGGAGCTGTTTTTT.

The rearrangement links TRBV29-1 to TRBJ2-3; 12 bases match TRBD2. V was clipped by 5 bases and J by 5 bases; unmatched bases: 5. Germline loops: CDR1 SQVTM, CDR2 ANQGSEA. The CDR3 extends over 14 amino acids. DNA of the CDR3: TGCAGCGTTATCCGACTAGCGGGGGTAGATACGCAGTATTTT. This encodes CSVIRLAGVDTQYF.

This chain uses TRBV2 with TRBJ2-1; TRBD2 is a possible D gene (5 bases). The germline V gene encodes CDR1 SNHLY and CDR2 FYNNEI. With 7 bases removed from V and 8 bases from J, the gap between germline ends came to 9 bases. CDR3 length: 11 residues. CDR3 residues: CASNRRDEQFF. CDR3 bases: TGTGCCAGCAATAGGCGGGATGAGCAGTTCTTC.

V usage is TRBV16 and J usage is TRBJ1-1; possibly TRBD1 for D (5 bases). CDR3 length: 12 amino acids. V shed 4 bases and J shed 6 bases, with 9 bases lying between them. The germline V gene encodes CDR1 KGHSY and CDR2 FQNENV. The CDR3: CASSLTGPEAFF. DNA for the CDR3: TGTGCCAGCAGCCTAACAGGACCTGAAGCTTTCTTT.

In DNA form, the CDR3 reads TGTGCCTGGAGTGCAACAGGGTATGTCTATGGCTACACCTTC. This gives the protein CAWSATGYVYGYTF. This rearrangement joins TRBV30 to TRBJ1-2; the D gene is possibly TRBD1 (6 bases). There are 14 residues in the CDR3. Trimming pared 1 base from V and 4 bases from J, leaving 13 bases between. The germline V gene has CDR1 GTSNPN and CDR2 SVGIG (reference sequence).

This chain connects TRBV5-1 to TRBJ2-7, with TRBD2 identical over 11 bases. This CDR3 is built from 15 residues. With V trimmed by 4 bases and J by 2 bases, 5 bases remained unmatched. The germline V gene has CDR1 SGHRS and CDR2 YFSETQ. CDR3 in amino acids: CASSPQTSGTYEQYF. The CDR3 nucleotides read TGCGCCAGCAGCCCCCAGACTAGCGGGACCTACGAGCAGTACTTC.

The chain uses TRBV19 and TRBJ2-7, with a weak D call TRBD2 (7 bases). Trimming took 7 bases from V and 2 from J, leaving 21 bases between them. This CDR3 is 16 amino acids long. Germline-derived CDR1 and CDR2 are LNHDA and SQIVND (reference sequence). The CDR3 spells CASNSGGLSSTYEQYF. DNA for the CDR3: TGTGCCAGTAATTCCGGGGGGCTTTCATCCACCTACGAGCAGTACTTC. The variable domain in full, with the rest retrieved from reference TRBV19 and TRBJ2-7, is DGGITQSPKYLFRKEGQNVTLSCEQNLNHDAMYWYRQDPGQGLRLIYYSQIVNDFQKGDIAEGYSVSREKKESFPLTVTSAQKNPTAFYLCASNSGGLSSTYEQYFGPGTRLTVT.

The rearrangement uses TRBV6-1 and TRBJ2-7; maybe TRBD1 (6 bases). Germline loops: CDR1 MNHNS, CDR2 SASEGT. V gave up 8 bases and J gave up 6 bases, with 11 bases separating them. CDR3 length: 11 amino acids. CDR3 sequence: CASHWGREQYF. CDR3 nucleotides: TGTGCCAGCCACTGGGGGCGCGAGCAGTACTTC.

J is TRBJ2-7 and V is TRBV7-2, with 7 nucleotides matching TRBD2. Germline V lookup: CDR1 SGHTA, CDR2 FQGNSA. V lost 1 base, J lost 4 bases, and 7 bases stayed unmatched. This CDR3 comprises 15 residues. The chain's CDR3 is CASSLGRAGVYEQYF. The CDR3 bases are TGTGCCAGCAGCTTAGGGCGTGCGGGAGTATACGAGCAGTACTTC. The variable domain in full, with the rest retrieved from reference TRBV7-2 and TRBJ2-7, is GAGVSQSPSNKVTEKGKDVELRCDPISGHTALYWYRQSLGQGLEFLIYFQGNSAPDKSGLPSDRFSAERTGGSVSTLTIQRTQQEDSAVYLCASSLGRAGVYEQYFGPGTRLTVT.

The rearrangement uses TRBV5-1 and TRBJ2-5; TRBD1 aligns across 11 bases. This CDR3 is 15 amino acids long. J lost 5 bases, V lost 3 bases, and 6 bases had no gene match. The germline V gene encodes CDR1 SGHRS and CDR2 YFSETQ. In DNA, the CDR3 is TGCGCCAGCAGCTGGACAGGGGGCGCCAGGGAGACCCAGTACTTC. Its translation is CASSWTGGARETQYF.

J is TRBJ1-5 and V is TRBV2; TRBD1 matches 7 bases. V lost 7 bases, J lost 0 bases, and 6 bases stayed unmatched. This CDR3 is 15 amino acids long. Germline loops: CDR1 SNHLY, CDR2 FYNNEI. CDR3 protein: CASTEQGYSNQPQHF. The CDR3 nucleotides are TGTGCCAGCACCGAACAGGGGTATAGCAATCAGCCCCAGCATTTT. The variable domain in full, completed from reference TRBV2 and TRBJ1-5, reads EPEVTQTPSHQVTQMGQEVILRCVPISNHLYFYWYRQILGQKVEFLVSFYNNEISEKSEIFDDQFSVERPDGSNFTLKIRSTKLEDSAMYFCASTEQGYSNQPQHFGDGTRLSIL.